A single TCR beta chain is shown here with its context. What it binds is not known. Assay: immunoSEQ multiplex PCR; the TCRdb copy retains only in-frame clones and omits some. The table includes around 30,000 clones, about 87% detected once. The data derive from a study of lymphopenia after photon versus proton radiotherapy. Study-wide results and limits: Relative stability marked proton patients; photon patients lost diversity and naive cells. A bigger post-nadir fall in TCR diversity correlated inversely with survival time in deceased patients. After lymphocyte nadir, photon-treated repertoires showed oligoclonal expansion, especially CD8+ Temra.

V was clipped by 0 bases and J by 5 bases; unmatched bases: 13. The CDR3 sequence is 20 residues long. Per germline, CDR1 LGHNA and CDR2 YNFKEQ. This TCR derives from a woman in her 70s with pancreatic cancer. This material consisted of peripheral blood, taken from a patient treated with proton-based radiotherapy. J is TRBJ2-3 and V is TRBV4-2; 14 bases are shared with TRBD2. The CDR3 loop is CASSQDYGPGLAGAVDTQYF. The CDR3 DNA sequence: TGTGCCAGCAGCCAAGATTACGGCCCGGGACTAGCGGGAGCGGTAGATACGCAGTATTTT.